The clone carrying this T cell receptor beta chain was seen a single time. Repertoires were generated with immunoSEQ multiplex PCR, while TCRdb's copy carries only in-frame clones and drops some. In the table there are some 200,000 clones, roughly nine tenths of which are singletons. This specimen belongs to a study of blood T cell repertoires in COVID-19. As for the study in general: Acute and convalescent COVID-19 samples came from the United States, Italy and Spain.

Trimming took 2 bases from V and 0 from J; bases not matched to a gene: 5. The germline V gene encodes CDR1 SEHNR and CDR2 FQNEAQ (reference sequence). The CDR3 runs to 17 residues. Sequenced: peripheral blood. V gene TRBV7-9 combines with J gene TRBJ2-3; 10 nucleotides line up with TRBD2. The receptor's source is a woman older than 75 in a cohort sampled during active or convalescent COVID-19. The CDR3 loop is CASSLRELAGSTDTQYF. The DNA for the CDR3 is TGTGCCAGCAGCTTACGTGAACTAGCGGGGAGCACAGATACGCAGTATTTT.